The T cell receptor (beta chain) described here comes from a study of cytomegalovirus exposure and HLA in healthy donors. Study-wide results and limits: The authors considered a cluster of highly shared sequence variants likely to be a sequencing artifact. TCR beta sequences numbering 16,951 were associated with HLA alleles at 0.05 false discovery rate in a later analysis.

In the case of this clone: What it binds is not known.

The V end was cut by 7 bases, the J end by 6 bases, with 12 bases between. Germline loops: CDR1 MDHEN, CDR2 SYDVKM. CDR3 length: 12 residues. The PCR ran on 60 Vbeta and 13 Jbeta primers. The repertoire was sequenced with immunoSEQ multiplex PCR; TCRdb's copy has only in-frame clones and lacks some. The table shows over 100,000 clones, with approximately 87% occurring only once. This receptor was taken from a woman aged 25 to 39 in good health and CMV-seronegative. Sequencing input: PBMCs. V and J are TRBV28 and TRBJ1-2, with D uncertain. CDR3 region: CASNFPLHGYTF. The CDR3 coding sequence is TGTGCCAGCAACTTTCCTCTTCATGGCTACACCTTC.